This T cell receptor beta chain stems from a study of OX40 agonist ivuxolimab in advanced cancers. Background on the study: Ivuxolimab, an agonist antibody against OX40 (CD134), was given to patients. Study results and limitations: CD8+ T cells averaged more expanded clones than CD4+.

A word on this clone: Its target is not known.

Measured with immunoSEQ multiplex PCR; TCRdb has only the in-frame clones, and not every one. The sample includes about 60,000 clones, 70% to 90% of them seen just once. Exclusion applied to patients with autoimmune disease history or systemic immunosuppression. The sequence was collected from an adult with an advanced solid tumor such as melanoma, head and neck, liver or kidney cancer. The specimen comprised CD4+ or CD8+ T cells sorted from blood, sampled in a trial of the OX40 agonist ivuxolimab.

This CDR3 is CASTKQGQRHAKNIQYF. DNA of the CDR3: TGTGCCAGCACTAAACAGGGACAGCGCCACGCCAAAAACATTCAGTACTTC. The chain uses TRBV21-1 and TRBJ2-4; TRBD1, as called in the table, went unchecked against the DNA. TRBV21-1 corresponds to a pseudogene. The CDR3 is made up of 17 amino acids.